This T cell receptor (beta chain) was obtained from a study of shared clonotypes between healthy human individuals. It was across several immunoSEQ plates that each subset's genomic DNA was evenly split. PBMC DNA, left unsorted, was sequenced on ten immunoSEQ deep assay plates. The data were produced by immunoSEQ multiplex PCR, yet TCRdb's version contains in-frame clones alone and is incomplete. The sample includes around 450,000 clones, roughly 83% seen only once; the top ten take around 13%. For this clone: The antigen is unknown.

Study observations and caveats: Deeper or shallower sequencing was expected to change how clonotypes are shared among donors.

In germline, CDR1 is MNHEY, CDR2 SMNVEV (reference sequence). The ends were cut back, 3 bases at V and 5 bases at J, with 14 bases in the middle. CDR3 length: 14 amino acids. With unsorted samples, genomic DNA was obtained from some 100 million PBMCs. The V and J genes are TRBV27 and TRBJ2-7; D may correspond to TRBD1 or TRBD2 (7 bases each). This TCR was sampled from a woman in her thirties or forties in good health. Some clones in this sample may be carry-over from other donors' samples. The specimen was PBMCs. In nucleotides, the CDR3 is TGTGCCAGCAGTTTCGGGGGGACAGTAAACGAGCAGTACTTC. Translating it yields CASSFGGTVNEQYF.